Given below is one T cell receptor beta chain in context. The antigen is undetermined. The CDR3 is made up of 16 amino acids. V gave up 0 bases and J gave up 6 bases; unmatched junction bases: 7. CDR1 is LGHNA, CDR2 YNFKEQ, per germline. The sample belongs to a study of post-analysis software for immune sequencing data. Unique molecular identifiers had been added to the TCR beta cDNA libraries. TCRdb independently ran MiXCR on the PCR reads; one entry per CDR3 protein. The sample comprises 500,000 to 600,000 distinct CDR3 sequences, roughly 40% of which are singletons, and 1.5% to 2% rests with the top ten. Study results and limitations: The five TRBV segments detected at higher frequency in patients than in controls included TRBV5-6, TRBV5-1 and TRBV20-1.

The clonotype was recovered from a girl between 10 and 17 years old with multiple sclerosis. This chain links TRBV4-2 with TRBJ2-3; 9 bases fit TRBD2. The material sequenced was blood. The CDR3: CASSQDRGGGADTQYF. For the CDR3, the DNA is TGTGCCAGCAGCCAAGATCGAGGCGGGGGGGCGGATACGCAGTATTTT.